This TCR beta chain was retrieved from a study of blood T cell repertoires in COVID-19. Study-wide context: From the United States, Italy and Spain came samples of acute and convalescent COVID-19. In each case, the material was cDNA or gDNA derived from T cells, B-cell-depleted T cells, or PBMCs.

Authors' methods: Amplified reference gene primers provided the basis for estimating nucleated cell counts. TCRdb keeps only in-frame clones here, not all; method: immunoSEQ multiplex PCR. The V and J calls and clone size are taken from that table; D and trimming were inferred from the DNA. Of around 260,000 clones in the sample, 89% were seen once. CDR3 length: 15 residues. Trimming removed 1 base from V and 0 bases from J; junction bases left unmatched: 0. Looked up from germline, CDR1 is SGHTA and CDR2 is FQGNSA. The TCR sequence derives from a woman in her thirties or forties who had recovered from COVID-19. Sequenced sample: peripheral blood. The chain couples TRBV7-2 to TRBJ1-2; TRBD1 agrees at 9 bases. CDR3 residues: CASSLGTGANYGYTF. In DNA, the CDR3 is TGTGCCAGCAGCTTAGGGACAGGGGCTAACTATGGCTACACCTTC.